This note documents a single TCR beta chain sequence. What antigen it recognizes has not been identified. The entry originates in a study of T cells expressing NK-cell markers (dated by TCRdb to the early 2020s). At the level of the whole study: Three sorted T-cell subsets (CD3+CD56+NKG2C+, CD3+CD56+NKG2C- and CD3+CD56-NKG2C+) from under ten donors had their TCR beta-chain repertoires profiled. All eight donors whose samples were sequenced were randomly selected healthy volunteers, three of them men and five women. Seven of the eight sequenced donors were HCMV-seropositive and one was HCMV-seronegative. The libraries were sequenced on Illumina HiSeq 2000/2500, MiSeq or NextSeq, producing 2 x 150 bp reads.

These reads were obtained on an Illumina HiSeq 2000. TCR beta cDNA libraries were prepared using 5'RACE template switching, which introduced a universal primer site and unique molecular identifiers. Synthesis of cDNA was primed from the TCR beta constant segment and was followed by two consecutive PCR amplification steps. Concerning the study's data processing: Reads were demultiplexed and grouped by UMI with MIGEC, and clonotypes were assembled and quantified with MiTCR. Only TCR cDNA sequences supported by at least two reads were kept to exclude erroneous sequences. The tcR package was used for downstream repertoire analysis, with clonotypes matched between fractions based on CDR3 nucleotide sequence plus V segment. VDJmatch was used to annotate antigen specificity against VDJdb, with one amino acid substitution in CDR3 allowed. TCRdb reprocessed the reads and provides one entry for every CDR3 protein sequence; no DNA is given. TCRdb's processing, not the study's, gives the V and J calls here. This sample's table contains about 300,000 distinct CDR3 sequences. More than 3.5% of the sample is in the top ten clones.

What the authors observed across the whole study: Those dominant clonotypes were again the most abundant among CD3+CD56-NKG2C+ cells in a few donors, at roughly 28.3-65%. Whether the expanded NKG2C-expressing T cell clones were specific for HCMV antigens remained unclear. In roughly 6 donors, the dominant CD3+CD56+NKG2C+ clonotypes were among the top 10 CD8+ clonotypes and accounted for roughly 1.0-8% of CD8+ T cells.

A commercial ELISA kit detecting HCMV-specific IgG in serum was used to determine HCMV serostatus. Peripheral blood mononuclear cells were isolated from blood by Ficoll density gradient centrifugation. The sequencing input was blood T cells: a sorted CD56 or NKG2C T cell subset, CD4+ or CD8+ T cells, or bulk PBMC T cells (not recorded which). This clonotype was sampled from a woman between 18 and 69 years old in good health.

The CDR3 is CASRQLTVGTGGNSPLHF. The rearranged segments are TRBV27 and TRBJ1-6; lacking DNA, the TRBD1 call made by TCRdb goes unchecked. The CDR3 covers 18 residues, taking in both the cysteine and the phenylalanine. The protein alone is recorded here. Via the germline V gene (reference sequence), CDR1 is MNHEY and CDR2 SMNVEV.